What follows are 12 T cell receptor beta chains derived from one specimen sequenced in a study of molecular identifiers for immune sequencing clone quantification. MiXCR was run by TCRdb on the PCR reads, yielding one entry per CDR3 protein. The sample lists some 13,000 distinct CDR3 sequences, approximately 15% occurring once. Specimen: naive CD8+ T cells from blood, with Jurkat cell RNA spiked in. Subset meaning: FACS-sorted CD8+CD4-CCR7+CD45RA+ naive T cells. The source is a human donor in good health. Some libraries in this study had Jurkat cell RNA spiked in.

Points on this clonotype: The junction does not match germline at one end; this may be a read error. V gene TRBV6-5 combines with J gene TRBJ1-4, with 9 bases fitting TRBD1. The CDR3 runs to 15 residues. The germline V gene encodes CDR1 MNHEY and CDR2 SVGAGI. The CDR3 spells CACSPAGTGSGRLFF. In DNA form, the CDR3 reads TGTGCCTGCAGTCCTGCCGGGACAGGGTCCGGAAGACTGTTTTTT.

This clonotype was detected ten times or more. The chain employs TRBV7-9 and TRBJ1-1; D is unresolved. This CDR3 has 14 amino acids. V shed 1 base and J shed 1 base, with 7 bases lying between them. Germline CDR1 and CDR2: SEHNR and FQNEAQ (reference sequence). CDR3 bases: TGTGCCAGCAGCTTAGTCTTCTCGAACACTGAAGCTTTCTTT. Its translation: CASSLVFSNTEAFF.

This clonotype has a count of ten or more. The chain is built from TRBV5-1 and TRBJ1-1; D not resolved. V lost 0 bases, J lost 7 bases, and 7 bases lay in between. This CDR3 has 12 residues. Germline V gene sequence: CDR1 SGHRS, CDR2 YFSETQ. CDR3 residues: CASSLGYYEAFF. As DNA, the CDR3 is TGCGCCAGCAGCTTGGGTTATTATGAAGCTTTCTTT.

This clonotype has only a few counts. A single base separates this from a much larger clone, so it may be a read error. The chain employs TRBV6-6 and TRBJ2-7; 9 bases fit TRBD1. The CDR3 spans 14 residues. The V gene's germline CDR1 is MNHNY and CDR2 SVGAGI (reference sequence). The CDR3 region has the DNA TGTGCCAGCAGTGCCGGGACAGGGACCTACGAGCGGTACTTC. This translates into CASSAGTGTYERYF.

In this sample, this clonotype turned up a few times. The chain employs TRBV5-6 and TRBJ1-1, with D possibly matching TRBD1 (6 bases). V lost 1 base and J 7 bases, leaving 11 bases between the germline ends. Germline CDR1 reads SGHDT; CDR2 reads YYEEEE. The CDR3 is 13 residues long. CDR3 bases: TGTGCCAGCAGCTTGTCTGCAGGGGATGAAGCTTTCTTT. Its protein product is CASSLSAGDEAFF.

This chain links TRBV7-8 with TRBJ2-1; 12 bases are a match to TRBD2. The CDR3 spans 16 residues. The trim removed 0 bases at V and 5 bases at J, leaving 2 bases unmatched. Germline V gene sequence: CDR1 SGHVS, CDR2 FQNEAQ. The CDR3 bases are TGTGCCAGCAGCTTAGCCGGACTAGCGGGAAACAATGAGCAGTTCTTC. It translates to CASSLAGLAGNNEQFF.

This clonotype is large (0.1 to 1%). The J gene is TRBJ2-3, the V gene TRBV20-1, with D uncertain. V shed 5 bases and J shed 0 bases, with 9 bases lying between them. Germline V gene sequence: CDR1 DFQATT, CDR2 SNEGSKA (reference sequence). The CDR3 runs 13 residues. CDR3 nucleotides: TGCAGTGCTCTCTTCGGGAGCACAGATACGCAGTATTTT. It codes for CSALFGSTDTQYF.

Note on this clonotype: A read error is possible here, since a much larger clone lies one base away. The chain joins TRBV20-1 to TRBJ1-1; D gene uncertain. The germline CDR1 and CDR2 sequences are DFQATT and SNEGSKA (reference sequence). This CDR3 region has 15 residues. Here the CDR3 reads CSAREPRPDDTEALF. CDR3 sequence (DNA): TGCAGTGCTAGAGAACCACGACCCGATGACACTGAAGCTCTCTTT.

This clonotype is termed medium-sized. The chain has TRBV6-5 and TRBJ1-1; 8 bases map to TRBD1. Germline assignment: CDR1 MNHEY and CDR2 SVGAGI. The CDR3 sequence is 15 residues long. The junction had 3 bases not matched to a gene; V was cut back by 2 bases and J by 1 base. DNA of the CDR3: TGTGCCAGCAGTTACCCCGGGACAGGGAACACTGAAGCTTTCTTT. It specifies CASSYPGTGNTEAFF.

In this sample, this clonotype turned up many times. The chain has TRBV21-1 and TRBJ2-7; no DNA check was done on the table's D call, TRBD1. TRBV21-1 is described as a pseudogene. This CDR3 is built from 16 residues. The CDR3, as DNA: TGTGCCGAAACACGGGGGACAGGGGACTACTCCTACGAGCAGTACTTC. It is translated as CAETRGTGDYSYEQYF.

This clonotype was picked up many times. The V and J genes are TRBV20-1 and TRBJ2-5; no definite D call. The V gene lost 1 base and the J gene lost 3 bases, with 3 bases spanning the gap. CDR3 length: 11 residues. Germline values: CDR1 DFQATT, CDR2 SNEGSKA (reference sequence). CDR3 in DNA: TGCAGTGCTAGAGCCGAAGAGACCCAGTACTTC. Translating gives CSARAEETQYF.

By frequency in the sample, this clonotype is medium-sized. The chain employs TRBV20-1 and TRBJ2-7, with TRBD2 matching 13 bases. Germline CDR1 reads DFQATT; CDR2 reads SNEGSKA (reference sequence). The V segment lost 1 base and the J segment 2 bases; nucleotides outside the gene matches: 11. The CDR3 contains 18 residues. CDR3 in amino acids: CSARGPGLAGSLAYEQYF. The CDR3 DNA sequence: TGCAGTGCTAGAGGGCCGGGACTAGCGGGATCCTTAGCCTACGAGCAGTACTTC.